The 22 T cell receptor beta chains listed next were all sequenced from one sample in a study of blood T cell repertoires in COVID-19. Produced via immunoSEQ multiplex PCR; TCRdb's table is partial and in-frame only. The sample contains 180,000 or so clones, about 86% of which appear only once. Material for sequencing was peripheral blood. These receptors were obtained from a young man with active or convalescent COVID-19.

The chain employs TRBV5-5 and TRBJ2-1; perhaps TRBD2 as D (6 bases). The CDR3 has 15 residues. From germline, CDR1 is SGHKS and CDR2 YYEKEE (reference sequence). Between the trimmed V and J ends, which lost 0 bases and 7 bases, there was a span of 14 bases. The CDR3 here is CASSLEAGGENEQFF. CDR3 bases: TGTGCCAGCAGCTTGGAAGCGGGCGGAGAGAATGAGCAGTTCTTC.

The V gene is TRBV11-3, the J gene TRBJ1-6; 9 nucleotides line up with TRBD1. Germline loops: CDR1 SGHNT, CDR2 YENEEA. This CDR3 contains 15 residues. J was trimmed by 9 bases and V by 4 bases; bases with no gene match: 7. This CDR3 is CASSSTGTGRSPLHF. CDR3 bases: TGTGCCAGCAGCTCTACCGGGACAGGGCGTTCACCCCTCCACTTT.

This clone was observed once. This chain joins TRBV7-8 and TRBJ1-1, with D unclear. The germline CDR1 and CDR2 sequences are SGHVS and FQNEAQ. V lost 4 bases and J lost 10, with 16 bases in between. The CDR3 sequence is 13 residues long. CDR3 sequence: CASSYQRESGAFF. As DNA, the CDR3 is TGTGCCAGCAGCTACCAACGGGAGTCGGGAGCTTTCTTT.

V is TRBV2 and J is TRBJ2-2, with a possible D match to TRBD1 (6 bases). CDR1 and CDR2 from the germline V gene are SNHLY and FYNNEI. The length of the CDR3 is 15 residues. Trimming removed 6 bases at V and 3 bases at J, with 14 bases between. The CDR3 bases are TGTGCCAGCAGCGGGTTAACAGGGTACACCGGGGAGCTGTTTTTT. Amino acid sequence: CASSGLTGYTGELFF.

V and J are TRBV27 and TRBJ2-1, with D possibly TRBD2 on 5 matching bases. Germline CDR1 and CDR2: MNHEY and SMNVEV (reference sequence). The ends were cut back, 3 bases at V and 10 bases at J, with 7 bases in the middle. CDR3 length: 11 residues. The CDR3 DNA reads as TGTGCCAGCAGTTTTAGAGGGGAGCAGTTCTTC. Translated: CASSFRGEQFF.

This clone was detected a few times. This chain links TRBV5-5 with TRBJ2-7; D perhaps matches TRBD2 (7 bases). This CDR3 spans 16 amino acids. Germline lookup yields CDR1 SGHKS and CDR2 YYEKEE (reference sequence). V lost 4 bases and J 7 bases, leaving 24 bases between the germline ends. The CDR3 here is CASSGTRGAITLEQYF. DNA for the CDR3: TGTGCCAGCAGCGGGACCCGGGGGGCCATAACTTTAGAGCAGTACTTC.

The chain couples TRBV5-5 to TRBJ2-1, with D possibly TRBD2 on 6 matching bases. Deletions cut 3 bases from V and 0 bases from J, with 16 bases between. The CDR3 sequence is 17 residues long. The V gene's germline CDR1 is SGHKS and CDR2 YYEKEE (reference sequence). The CDR3 protein is CASSYGVGSSSYNEQFF. The CDR3 region has the DNA TGTGCCAGCAGCTATGGGGTCGGGAGCAGCTCCTACAATGAGCAGTTCTTC.

The chain employs TRBV19 and TRBJ1-4, with D maybe TRBD1 (6 bases). Germline CDR1 is LNHDA and CDR2 is SQIVND (reference sequence). V lost 5 bases and J lost 6, with 10 bases in between. This CDR3 spans 13 amino acids. CDR3 residues: CASSVRTDEKLFF. The DNA of the CDR3 is TGTGCCAGTAGTGTCCGGACAGATGAAAAACTGTTTTTT.

This clone showed up just once. This CDR3 reads CAGENQPQHF. DNA of the CDR3: TGTGCCGGGGAGAATCAGCCCCAGCATTTT. The chain has TRBV27 and TRBJ1-5; D is uncertain. CDR1 and CDR2 (germline): MNHEY, SMNVEV (reference sequence). The CDR3 spans 10 residues. Trimming took 11 bases from V and 4 from J, leaving 6 bases between them.

The rearrangement links TRBV2 to TRBJ2-2, with D perhaps matching TRBD1 (6 bases). Germline V gene sequence: CDR1 SNHLY, CDR2 FYNNEI. The CDR3 runs 15 residues. V lost 9 bases, J lost 4 bases, and 18 bases lay in between. This chain's CDR3 is CASHPGQRSTGELFF. The CDR3 DNA reads TGTGCCAGTCACCCTGGACAGAGAAGCACCGGGGAGCTGTTTTTT.

The rearrangement uses TRBV18 and TRBJ1-4; weak D call: TRBD1 (5 bases). The CDR3 covers 14 residues. CDR1 is KGHSH and CDR2 is LQKENI in the germline V gene. V was trimmed by 3 bases and J by 7 bases, leaving 12 bases between them. CDR3 region: CASSPAGGGEKLFF. CDR3 sequence (DNA): TGTGCCAGCTCACCGGCGGGGGGTGGTGAAAAACTGTTTTTT.

This clone appeared a single time. The chain couples TRBV11-1 to TRBJ2-7; 7 bases fit TRBD1. The CDR3 contains 14 residues. CDR1 SGHAT and CDR2 FQDESV come from the germline V gene (reference sequence). The ends lost 5 bases at V and 10 bases at J; junction bases unmatched: 14. CDR3 protein: CASSTRQGVGEQYV. DNA of the CDR3: TGTGCCAGCAGCACGCGACAGGGAGTAGGGGAACAGTACGTC.

The chain has TRBV2 and TRBJ1-1; D is unresolved. The germline V gene has CDR1 SNHLY and CDR2 FYNNEI. The germline V and J ends were trimmed by 10 bases and 6 bases, with 12 bases remaining between them. The CDR3 is made up of 11 amino acids. The CDR3: CATRRSPEAFF. In DNA, the CDR3 is TGTGCCACCCGGAGGAGCCCTGAAGCTTTCTTT.

The CDR3 protein is CASSQDPGPGGHGYTF. In DNA form, the CDR3 reads TGTGCCAGCAGCCAAGACCCGGGTCCGGGGGGGCATGGCTACACCTTC. The chain uses TRBV3-1 (or the pseudogene TRBV3-2) and TRBJ1-2; D possibly corresponds to TRBD1 (6 bases). Germline CDR1 LGHDT, CDR2 YNNKEL (reference sequence). The V gene lost 0 bases and the J gene lost 6 bases, with 17 bases spanning the gap. The CDR3 totals 16 residues.

The gene calls are TRBV5-1 and TRBJ1-2; tentatively, D is TRBD1 (5 bases). The V gene's germline CDR1 is SGHRS and CDR2 YFSETQ. This CDR3 spans 13 amino acids. Trimming shortened V by 3 bases and J by 2 bases, and 8 bases separated the two germline ends. The DNA for the CDR3 is TGCGCCAGCAGCTCGGGGGGAAACTATGGCTACACCTTC. This codes for CASSSGGNYGYTF. Drawing the rest from reference TRBV5-1 and TRBJ1-2, the complete variable domain is KAGVTQTPRYLIKTRGQQVTLSCSPISGHRSVSWYQQTPGQGLQFLFEYFSETQRNKGNFPGRFSGRQFSNSRSEMNVSTLELGDSALYLCASSSGGNYGYTFGSGTRLTVV.

CDR3 amino acids: CASSPYRDRHNEQFF. The CDR3 DNA reads as TGTGCCAGCAGCCCGTATCGGGACAGACACAATGAGCAGTTCTTC. V is TRBV7-9 and J is TRBJ2-1, with TRBD1 matching 7 bases. The CDR3 sequence is 15 residues long. V lost 5 bases, J lost 5 bases, and 9 bases stayed unmatched. Germline V CDR1 and CDR2: SEHNR, FQNEAQ (reference sequence).

This rearrangement joins TRBV6-5 to TRBJ2-1, with D possibly being TRBD2 (5 bases). V was clipped by 0 bases and J by 4 bases, with 13 bases between them. This CDR3 is 16 amino acids long. Germline CDR1 and CDR2: MNHEY and SVGAGI. As DNA, the CDR3 is TGTGCCAGCAGTTACTCCCTTGGTGGGAGTTACAATGAGCAGTTCTTC. This translates into CASSYSLGGSYNEQFF.

This clone was found once. The chain is built from TRBV5-4 and TRBJ2-7, with 7 nucleotides matching TRBD2. The CDR3 length is 14 residues. Germline V gene data show CDR1 as SGHNT and CDR2 as YYREEE (reference sequence). Germline trimming cut 2 bases from V and 6 bases from J; bases unmatched to any gene: 8. The chain's CDR3 is CASSFGGRVGEQYF. CDR3 DNA: TGTGCCAGCAGCTTCGGCGGGAGAGTGGGCGAGCAGTACTTC.

V usage is TRBV30 and J usage is TRBJ2-1; unclear D gene. V was pared by 4 bases and J by 0 bases, with 7 bases between. CDR1 GTSNPN and CDR2 SVGIG come from the germline V gene (reference sequence). The CDR3 is 13 amino acids. CDR3 bases: TGTGCCTGGAAGAGCGACTCCTACAATGAGCAGTTCTTC. This gives the protein CAWKSDSYNEQFF.

This clone was detected once. The CDR3: CASGLVYQGDTQYF. The CDR3 nucleotides read TGTGCTAGTGGTTTGGTCTATCAGGGAGATACGCAGTATTTT. V usage is TRBV12-5 and J usage is TRBJ2-3, with D perhaps matching TRBD1 (5 bases). The length of the CDR3 is 14 residues. CDR1 is LGHNT, CDR2 FRNRAP, per germline. Trimming pared 0 bases from V and 5 bases from J, leaving 9 bases between.

The chain carries TRBV7-9 and TRBJ2-1; no clear D. Germline V gene sequence: CDR1 SEHNR, CDR2 FQNEAQ (reference sequence). V lost 3 bases to trimming and J lost 2 bases, with 11 bases between them. This CDR3 region has 15 residues. This CDR3 reads CASSFIVAPYNEQFF. Written as DNA, the CDR3 is TGTGCCAGCAGCTTCATCGTAGCCCCCTACAATGAGCAGTTCTTC. Based on the CDR3 plus reference TRBV7-9 and TRBJ2-1, the full variable domain is DTGVSQNPRHKITKRGQNVTFRCDPISEHNRLYWYRQTLGQGPEFLTYFQNEAQLEKSRLLSDRFSAERPKGSFSTLEIQRTEQGDSAMYLCASSFIVAPYNEQFFGPGTRLTVL.

This chain joins TRBV28 and TRBJ1-1; the D gene is possibly TRBD1 (5 bases). There are 11 residues in the CDR3. The V end lost 8 bases, the J end lost 5 bases, and 9 bases lay between the germline ends. CDR1 is MDHEN and CDR2 is SYDVKM in the germline V gene. CDR3 DNA sequence: TGTGCCAGCGGGGCGGGAACTGAAGCTTTCTTT. Residues: CASGAGTEAFF.